These 31 T cell receptor beta chains were all obtained from the same sample, sequenced in a study of T cell changes during pregnancy in multiple sclerosis. Sequenced by immunoSEQ multiplex PCR; TCRdb stores in-frame clones only, minus some. Of 33,000 or so clones listed, roughly 91% were seen once; the top ten hold 3% to 4%. Source: CD8+ T cells from peripheral blood mononuclear cells, taken in the second trimester of pregnancy. These receptor sequences come from a female donor in good health, enrolled as a control in a pregnancy study.

This rearrangement joins TRBV27 to TRBJ1-4, with TRBD1 as a possible D gene (6 bases). The CDR3 extends over 17 amino acids. Germline lookup yields CDR1 MNHEY and CDR2 SMNVEV (reference sequence). Trimming cost V 4 bases and J 8 bases, with 23 bases left between them. The CDR3 region has the DNA TGTGCCAGCAGTTCAACGCCAGGGGTTCACCCGGTCGAAAAACTGTTTTTT. It encodes CASSSTPGVHPVEKLFF.

The gene calls are TRBV7-6 and TRBJ1-6, with 7 bases identical to TRBD1. This CDR3 has 15 residues. CDR1 is SGHVS and CDR2 is FNYEAQ in the germline V gene. After removal of 1 base from V and 7 bases from J, the junction contained 4 bases not matched to a gene. The CDR3 reads CASSLGDSPNSPLHF. In DNA, the CDR3 is TGTGCCAGCAGCTTAGGGGACAGCCCCAATTCACCCCTCCACTTT.

The gene calls are TRBV11-2 and TRBJ2-3; the match to TRBD1 covers 8 bases. CDR3 length equals 16 residues. V lost 5 bases to trimming and J lost 4 bases; unmatched junction nucleotides: 11. Germline values: CDR1 SGHAT, CDR2 FQNNGV. This CDR3 reads CASSKWTGYEADTQYF. The CDR3 DNA sequence: TGTGCCAGCAGCAAATGGACAGGGTACGAGGCAGATACGCAGTATTTT.

This rearrangement joins TRBV14 to TRBJ1-2; TRBD1 matches at 7 bases. The J segment lost 4 bases and the V segment lost 4 bases, leaving 6 bases of the junction unmatched. CDR3 length: 14 residues. Germline loops: CDR1 SGHDN, CDR2 FVKESK. CDR3 DNA sequence: TGTGCCAGCAGCCTCACGACAGGGCCCTATGGCTACACCTTC. It codes for CASSLTTGPYGYTF.

In its sample, this clone was seen a few times. This chain links TRBV5-4 with TRBJ1-1; TRBD1 matches 7 bases. The junction had 4 bases not matched to a gene; V was cut back by 4 bases and J by 4 bases. This CDR3 contains 13 residues. The germline V gene has CDR1 SGHNT and CDR2 YYREEE (reference sequence). In DNA form, the CDR3 reads TGTGCCAGCAGCCGACAGGGTGGCACTGAAGCTTTCTTT. It specifies CASSRQGGTEAFF.

This chain joins TRBV5-6 and TRBJ2-2; TRBD1 agrees at 9 bases. V was clipped by 4 bases and J by 7 bases; unmatched bases: 5. The CDR3 contains 14 residues. Germline assignment: CDR1 SGHDT and CDR2 YYEEEE. CDR3 sequence reads: CASSIGQGFGELFF. The CDR3 nucleotides are TGTGCCAGCAGCATAGGACAGGGGTTCGGGGAGCTGTTTTTT.

The CDR3: CSVREFKNRDRGTEAFF. The CDR3 DNA reads as TGCAGCGTCCGAGAATTCAAGAACCGGGACAGGGGAACTGAAGCTTTCTTT. This chain links TRBV29-1 with TRBJ1-1; 10 bases match TRBD1. With V trimmed by 6 bases and J by 5 bases, 18 bases remained unmatched. In germline, CDR1 is SQVTM, CDR2 ANQGSEA. The CDR3 runs to 17 residues.

This clone was picked up one time. Other DNA sequences in this sample translate to the same CDR3. The chain joins TRBV4-2 to TRBJ1-2; 10 nucleotides line up with TRBD1. The germline CDR1 and CDR2 sequences are LGHNA and YNFKEQ. The ends lost 4 bases at V and 5 bases at J; junction bases unmatched: 1. The CDR3 spans 13 residues. The CDR3 loop reads CASSPGQGYGYTF. The CDR3 region has the DNA TGTGCCAGCAGCCCGGGACAGGGGTATGGCTACACCTTC.

CDR3 DNA sequence: TGTGCCAGCAGCTCGACCTCGGGGGAAAGAGATACGCAGTATTTT. Amino acids: CASSSTSGERDTQYF. The chain recombines TRBV7-9 with TRBJ2-3; possibly TRBD2 for D (6 bases). Trimming shortened V by 4 bases and J by 5 bases, and 16 bases separated the two germline ends. The CDR3 consists of 15 residues. Looked up from germline, CDR1 is SEHNR and CDR2 is FQNEAQ (reference sequence).

The V and J genes are TRBV4-1 and TRBJ2-7; the D is unclear. Germline CDR1 is MGHRA and CDR2 is YSYEKL. V was trimmed by 4 bases and J by 4 bases, leaving 17 bases between them. The CDR3 contains 15 residues. The CDR3 protein is CASSPRSRSVYEQYF. CDR3 DNA: TGCGCCAGCAGCCCCAGGTCCAGATCCGTATACGAGCAGTACTTC.

Note on this clone: The same CDR3 can be traced to other DNA sequences in this sample. The V and J genes are TRBV7-3 and TRBJ2-7, with D possibly being TRBD1 (6 bases). V shed 5 bases and J shed 1 base, with 12 bases lying between them. The germline V gene encodes CDR1 SGHTA and CDR2 FQGTGA. The CDR3 contains 14 residues. The CDR3 sequence: CASSPTQGSYEQYF. CDR3 DNA: TGTGCCAGCAGCCCCACCCAGGGGTCCTACGAGCAGTACTTC.

The chain couples TRBV5-6 to TRBJ1-3; D is unclear. The CDR3 consists of 14 residues. Germline lookup yields CDR1 SGHDT and CDR2 YYEEEE. V was shortened by 4 bases and J by 4 bases, with 12 bases between the two germline ends. CDR3 loop: CASSAGGLGNTIYF. As DNA, the CDR3 is TGTGCCAGCAGCGCGGGAGGGCTAGGAAACACCATATATTTT.

With regard to this clone: Because the CDR3's place on the DNA is in doubt, the DNA is left out and the CDR3 is given as listed by TCRdb. The chain has TRBV6-5 and TRBJ1-4. The CDR3 numbers 14 amino acids, ends counted. Germline values: CDR1 MNHEY, CDR2 SVGAGI. CDR3 region: CASSSSVLGEKLFF.

The CDR3 bases are TGTGCCAGCAGCGCCGACAGGGCCGAGCAGTACTTC. Protein sequence: CASSADRAEQYF. The chain has TRBV7-6 and TRBJ2-7; 7 nucleotides align to TRBD1. The CDR3 runs 12 residues. Trimming took 5 bases from V and 6 from J; bases not matched to a gene: 4. Per the germline V gene, CDR1 is SGHVS and CDR2 is FNYEAQ.

The J gene is TRBJ1-4, the V gene TRBV28; 7 nucleotides line up with TRBD1. The V gene end was trimmed by 5 bases and the J gene end by 0 bases; junction bases not matched to a gene: 15. The CDR3 is 19 residues long. Looked up from germline, CDR1 is MDHEN and CDR2 is SYDVKM. CDR3 protein: CASSTVKITGEATNEKLFF. The CDR3 coding sequence is TGTGCCAGCAGTACCGTAAAGATCACAGGGGAGGCAACTAATGAAAAACTGTTTTTT.

The chain employs TRBV6-4 and TRBJ2-7; 8 positions match TRBD2. The germline CDR1 and CDR2 sequences are MRHNA and SNTAGT. The J segment lost 0 bases and the V segment lost 6 bases, leaving 4 bases of the junction unmatched. The length of the CDR3 is 14 residues. The CDR3 sequence: CASSGGAFSYEQYF. The CDR3 DNA is TGTGCCAGCAGCGGGGGGGCCTTCTCCTACGAGCAGTACTTC.

J is TRBJ1-5 and V is TRBV13; weak D call: TRBD1 (5 bases). CDR3 length equals 15 residues. Trimming took 0 bases from V and 3 from J, leaving 9 bases between them. Per germline, CDR1 PRHDT and CDR2 FYEKMQ (reference sequence). The CDR3 loop reads CASSLGGAPNQPQHF. CDR3 DNA: TGTGCCAGCAGCTTAGGAGGGGCGCCCAATCAGCCCCAGCATTTT.

The rearrangement joins TRBV29-1 to TRBJ2-1; 10 bases line up with TRBD2. Trimming at V came to 7 bases and at J to 4 bases, leaving 25 bases not matched to a gene. Germline lookup yields CDR1 SQVTM and CDR2 ANQGSEA. The CDR3 covers 20 residues. For the CDR3, the DNA is TGCAGCGGCGGGGCAATAGAAAGCGGGGGGGCCGGTAAGAGATACAATGAGCAGTTCTTC. Translated: CSGGAIESGGAGKRYNEQFF.

This chain uses TRBV7-9 with TRBJ2-1; TRBD2 aligns across 8 bases. The CDR3 is made up of 16 amino acids. The V and J ends lost 6 bases and 0 bases, in that order; junction bases with no gene match: 7. Germline lookup yields CDR1 SEHNR and CDR2 FQNEAQ (reference sequence). CDR3 in DNA: TGTGCCAGCAGGTTTCTAGCGGGCGGCTCCTACAATGAGCAGTTCTTC. It is translated as CASRFLAGGSYNEQFF.

This CDR3 reads CASSVGRQGHGYTF. The CDR3 nucleotides read TGTGCCAGCAGCGTAGGAAGACAGGGGCATGGCTACACCTTC. V is TRBV9 and J is TRBJ1-2; TRBD1 matches 8 bases. V shed 0 bases and J 6 bases; nucleotides not matched to a gene: 4. Germline V gene lookup returns CDR1 SGDLS and CDR2 YYNGEE. This CDR3 is built from 14 residues. Looking up the rest from reference TRBV9 and TRBJ1-2 gives the full variable domain: DSGVTQTPKHLITATGQRVTLRCSPRSGDLSVYWYQQSLDQGLQFLIQYYNGEERAKGNILERFSAQQFPDLHSELNLSSLELGDSALYFCASSVGRQGHGYTFGSGTRLTVV.

V gene TRBV6-1 combines with J gene TRBJ2-7; a weak D match, TRBD1 (5 bases). The CDR3 sequence is 14 residues long. Trimming removed 2 bases at V and 3 bases at J, with 11 bases between. Germline CDR1 reads MNHNS; CDR2 reads SASEGT. CDR3 loop: CASSEYADSYEQYF. CDR3 DNA: TGTGCCAGCAGTGAATACGCCGACAGCTACGAGCAGTACTTC.

Here the CDR3 reads CASSSTGQGYYGYTF. The CDR3 bases are TGTGCCAGCAGCAGCACGGGACAGGGGTACTATGGCTACACCTTC. V gene TRBV9 combines with J gene TRBJ1-2; TRBD1 matches 10 bases. Trimming took 4 bases from V and 3 from J; bases not matched to a gene: 6. Germline lookup yields CDR1 SGDLS and CDR2 YYNGEE. This CDR3 region has 15 residues.

The gene calls are TRBV6-6 and TRBJ2-2, with D possibly matching TRBD1 (6 bases). Per germline, CDR1 MNHNY and CDR2 SVGAGI (reference sequence). Trimming stripped 6 bases from V and 1 base from J, with 9 bases between. The CDR3 contains 14 residues. The CDR3 DNA sequence: TGTGCCAGCAGATGGACAGAGAACACCGGGGAGCTGTTTTTT. Protein sequence: CASRWTENTGELFF.

Details on this clone: One junction end disagrees with the germline gene, perhaps due to a read error. The chain uses TRBV7-7 and TRBJ2-7; 11 bases line up with TRBD1. The CDR3 is made up of 14 amino acids. CDR1 and CDR2 (germline): SSHAT, FNYEAQ (reference sequence). In DNA form, the CDR3 reads TGTGCTAGCAGCTCGGGACAGGGGGCCTACGAGCAGTACTTC. This translates into CASSSGQGAYEQYF.

This chain uses TRBV7-2 with TRBJ1-1, with 8 bases fitting TRBD1. There are 15 residues in the CDR3. Trimming removed 5 bases from V and 6 bases from J; junction bases left unmatched: 11. Germline CDR1 and CDR2: SGHTA and FQGNSA. CDR3 nucleotide sequence: TGTGCCAGCAGCCCGATGGGACAGGAGGGCGCTGAAGCTTTCTTT. Its protein product is CASSPMGQEGAEAFF.

The chain carries TRBV30 and TRBJ1-6; no definite D call. CDR3 length equals 15 residues. Looked up from germline, CDR1 is GTSNPN and CDR2 is SVGIG (reference sequence). V was trimmed by 0 bases and J by 0 bases, leaving 6 bases between them. The CDR3 DNA follows: TGTGCCTGGAGTGTATTTAGCTCCTATAATTCACCCCTCCACTTT. It codes for CAWSVFSSYNSPLHF.

The chain uses TRBV21-1 and TRBJ1-2; the table's D gene call, TRBD1, was not cross checked with the DNA. TRBV21-1 is designated a pseudogene. CDR3 size: 14 residues. This CDR3 is CASSKQGAHYGYTF. In DNA form, the CDR3 reads TGTGCCAGCAGCAAACAGGGGGCGCACTATGGCTACACCTTC.

This chain joins TRBV9 and TRBJ2-5, with D possibly being TRBD1 (5 bases). Germline lookup yields CDR1 SGDLS and CDR2 YYNGEE. Trimming removed 0 bases from V and 1 base from J, with 19 bases in between. CDR3 length equals 18 residues. CDR3 in DNA: TGTGCCAGCAGCGTAGAAGTAGTGGATAGGGGCCCCCAAGAGACCCAGTACTTC. This gives the protein CASSVEVVDRGPQETQYF.

The rearrangement uses TRBV28 and TRBJ1-1, with a weak D call TRBD1 (6 bases). The CDR3 contains 17 residues. Germline CDR1 and CDR2: MDHEN and SYDVKM. V lost 3 bases and J 2 bases, leaving 19 bases between the germline ends. DNA of the CDR3: TGTGCCAGCAGTTTCTTTTCGGGCTTTGGGGGCAACACTGAAGCTTTCTTT. Encoded protein: CASSFFSGFGGNTEAFF. The full variable domain, its missing parts supplied by reference TRBV28 and TRBJ1-1, is DVKVTQSSRYLVKRTGEKVFLECVQDMDHENMFWYRQDPGLGLRLIYFSYDVKMKEKGDIPEGYSVSREKKERFSLILESASTNQTSMYLCASSFFSGFGGNTEAFFGQGTRLTVV.

The chain joins TRBV9 to TRBJ2-7; tentatively, D is TRBD2 (5 bases). This CDR3 spans 14 amino acids. V gave up 0 bases and J gave up 2 bases, with 9 bases separating them. Looked up from germline, CDR1 is SGDLS and CDR2 is YYNGEE. CDR3 sequence (DNA): TGTGCCAGCAGCGTAGGGACGGGGACCTACGAGCAGTACTTC. Encoded protein: CASSVGTGTYEQYF.

The chain links TRBV5-5 to TRBJ2-1; 9 nucleotides agree with TRBD2. Per the germline V gene, CDR1 is SGHKS and CDR2 is YYEKEE (reference sequence). This CDR3 comprises 15 residues. J was trimmed by 5 bases and V by 0 bases; bases with no gene match: 3. The CDR3 spells CASSLAIAGDNEQFF. CDR3 sequence (DNA): TGTGCCAGCAGCTTGGCGATAGCGGGGGACAATGAGCAGTTCTTC.